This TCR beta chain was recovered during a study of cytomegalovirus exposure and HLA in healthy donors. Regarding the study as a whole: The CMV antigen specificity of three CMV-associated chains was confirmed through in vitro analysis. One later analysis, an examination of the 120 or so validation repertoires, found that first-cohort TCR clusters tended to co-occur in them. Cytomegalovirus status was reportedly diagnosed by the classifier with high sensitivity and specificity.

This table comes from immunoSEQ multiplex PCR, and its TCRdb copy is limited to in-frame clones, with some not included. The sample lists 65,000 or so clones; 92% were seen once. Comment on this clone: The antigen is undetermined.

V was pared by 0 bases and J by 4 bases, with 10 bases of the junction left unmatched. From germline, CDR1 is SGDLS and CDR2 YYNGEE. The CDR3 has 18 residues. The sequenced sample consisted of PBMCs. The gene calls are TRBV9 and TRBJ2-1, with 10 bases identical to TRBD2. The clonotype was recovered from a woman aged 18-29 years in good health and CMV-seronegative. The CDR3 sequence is CASSVEGRLAGPYNEQFF. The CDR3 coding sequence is TGTGCCAGCAGCGTAGAGGGTCGACTAGCGGGCCCTTACAATGAGCAGTTCTTC.